These T cell receptor beta chains were read from a single sample in a study of shared clonotypes between healthy human individuals. TCRdb keeps only in-frame clones here, not all; method: immunoSEQ multiplex PCR. The table records about 360,000 clones, less than 85% of them present only once. Sequencing input: memory CD4+ T cells sorted from blood. These receptors were taken from a man aged 25 to 40 in good health. The CDR3 runs from the conserved cysteine through the conserved F or W. The D gene is left open where the match is weak. Clone size appears in some rows only: once, few, many, or a class for an expanded clone.

d_call j_call clone_size v_call cdr3_nt cdr3_aa
. TRBJ1-1 many TRBV7-8 TGTGCCAGCAGCGCGCAGACAGGGAACACTGAAGCTTTCTTT CASSAQTGNTEAFF
. TRBJ1-1 few TRBV10-1 TGCGCCAGCAGCGAGCCAGGGATTACTGAAGCTTTCTTT CASSEPGITEAFF
TRBD1 TRBJ2-3 once TRBV6-6 TGTGCCAGCAGTTACCTGCAACAGGGGGATACGCAGTATTTT CASSYLQQGDTQYF
. TRBJ2-3 . TRBV7-3 TGTGCCAGCAGCGTTCTCGCGAGGACAGATACGCAGTATTTT CASSVLARTDTQYF
. TRBJ1-4 . TRBV30 TGTGCCTGGAGTATCGGGGCTAATGAAAAACTGTTTTTT CAWSIGANEKLFF
. TRBJ2-1 . TRBV6-5 TGTGCCAGCAGTTACCTAGCGACTTCCTACAATGAGCAGTTCTTC CASSYLATSYNEQFF
. TRBJ1-1 . TRBV18 TGTGCCAGCTCACCACGGTACGTTCCGGGGGACACTGAAGCTTTCTTT CASSPRYVPGDTEAFF
TRBD2 TRBJ2-5 . TRBV5-4 TGTGCCAGCAGCCCGGGGGGGCTAGCGGGAGTGGAGACCCAGTACTTC CASSPGGLAGVETQYF
. TRBJ2-1 . TRBV19 TGTGCCAGTAGTATCCCCAGTGACAATGAGCAGTTCTTC CASSIPSDNEQFF
. TRBJ1-1 . TRBV6-5 TGTGCCAGCAGTTACGGCAGGCTCGGGACTGAAGCTTTCTTT CASSYGRLGTEAFF
. TRBJ2-7 . TRBV4-3 TGCGCCAGCAGCCCAACCGACTCAGTCTCCTACGAGCAGTACTTC CASSPTDSVSYEQYF
. TRBJ1-2 . TRBV5-1 TGCGCCAGCAGCTTGGACGGCATGGGGGATGGCTACACCTTC CASSLDGMGDGYTF
TRBD2 TRBJ2-3 . TRBV11-2 TGTGCCAGCAGCCCTCGGACTAGCGGGCTTACAGATACGCAGTATTTT CASSPRTSGLTDTQYF
TRBD1 TRBJ2-1 . TRBV11-2 TGTGCCAGCAGCTTCCTCGCCGGGACAGGTTACAATGAGCAGTTCTTC CASSFLAGTGYNEQFF
. TRBJ2-2 . TRBV18 TGTGCCAGCTCGCCTAGACAGTCAACCGGGGAGCTGTTTTTT CASSPRQSTGELFF
. TRBJ2-2 . TRBV5-6 TGTGCCAGCAGCGCCCCGGGCACCGGGGAGCTGTTTTTT CASSAPGTGELFF
. TRBJ2-7 . TRBV4-3 TGCGCCAGCAGCCAAGTCCAGGGGCCCTACGAGCAGTACTTC CASSQVQGPYEQYF
. TRBJ2-1 . TRBV7-2 TGTGCCAGCACCGTAGCGGTAGCCTACAATGAGCAGTTCTTC CASTVAVAYNEQFF
. TRBJ1-2 few TRBV6-1 TGTGCCAGCACAAATGGGGCCTATGGCTACACCTTC CASTNGAYGYTF
. TRBJ2-3 . TRBV5-4 TGTGCCAGCAGACCCAGGGTAGTTACAGATACGCAGTATTTT CASRPRVVTDTQYF
. TRBJ2-1 once TRBV4-1 TGCGCCAGCTCCTACCGGGACTCCTACAATGAGCAGTTCTTC CASSYRDSYNEQFF
. TRBJ1-5 . TRBV7-7 TGTGCCAGCAGCCAAGACTTGAATCAGCCCCAGCATTTT CASSQDLNQPQHF
. TRBJ2-1 . TRBV27 TGTGCCAGCAGGTCGCACGACTACAATGAGCAGTTCTTC CASRSHDYNEQFF
TRBD1 TRBJ2-1 . TRBV6-1 TGTGCCAGCGTTCCCGGACAGGGGACGTTCAATGAGCAGTTCTTC CASVPGQGTFNEQFF
TRBD2 TRBJ2-2 . TRBV11-3 TGTGCCAGCAGCCCGGGGGGACTAGCGGGAGTGTTTGGGGACACCGGGGAGCTGTTTTTT CASSPGGLAGVFGDTGELFF
. TRBJ1-4 . TRBV5-8 TGTGCCAGCAGCTTTGAGGGGGTTGGCGATGAAAAACTGTTTTTT CASSFEGVGDEKLFF
. TRBJ2-7 . TRBV6-1 TGTGCCAGCAGGTTACAGGGAGCCTACGAGCAGTACTTC CASRLQGAYEQYF
. TRBJ2-7 . TRBV18 TGTGCCAGCTCACCGAGGCAGGGGACCTACGAGCAGTACTTC CASSPRQGTYEQYF
TRBD2 TRBJ2-1 . TRBV2 TGTGCCAGCAGGCCCCGTGGCGGGAGGGCCATCAATGAGCAGTTCTTC CASRPRGGRAINEQFF
TRBD2 TRBJ2-1 few TRBV5-4 TGTGCCAGCAGCTTGGCTGGGCTAGCGGGATACAATGAGCAGTTCTTC CASSLAGLAGYNEQFF
. TRBJ1-2 . TRBV5-5 TGTGCCAGCAGCTTGGGAGAGCAGGGATTTGGCTACACCTTC CASSLGEQGFGYTF